The clone carrying this T cell receptor (beta chain) was found once. V gave up 6 bases and J gave up 9 bases, with 14 bases separating them. Germline CDR1 MNHEY, CDR2 SVGAGI. CDR3 length: 12 amino acids. The repertoire was sequenced with immunoSEQ multiplex PCR; TCRdb's copy has only in-frame clones and lacks some. The data show approximately 480,000 clones, 70% to 90% seen once. This sample is part of a study of Ad26.COV2.S vaccination and SARS-CoV-2 variants. Across the study: Ad26.COV2.S given intramuscularly, once or twice 56 days apart.

The sample's treatment: roughly 19 received Ad26.COV2.S at low or high dose, single or two shots; about 5 received placebo; per-sample allocation not given. Samples were taken on day 63 after the first vaccine or placebo injection. In the vaccine, an Ad26 vector expressed the SARS-CoV-2 spike of the Wuhan strain. The material sequenced was peripheral blood, taken in a trial of Ad26.COV2.S vaccine versus placebo. The chain joins TRBV6-5 to TRBJ1-1; D unresolved. The TCR was taken from a person aged 18 to 59 who received the Ad26.COV2.S COVID-19 vaccine or a placebo. This CDR3 is CASSYPLPQAFF. In nucleotides, the CDR3 is TGTGCCAGCAGCTACCCACTTCCCCAAGCTTTCTTT.